A selection of T cell receptor beta chains follows, all from one sample in a study of T cell responses to AZD1222 COVID-19 vaccine. The data were produced by immunoSEQ multiplex PCR, yet TCRdb's version contains in-frame clones alone and is incomplete. Counted here are around 110,000 clones, approximately 85% occurring once; the ten biggest clones make up about 4%. The sample consisted of peripheral blood, taken on day 0 of MenACWY control vaccination. The receptors were gathered from an adult in good health. CDR3s include the opening cysteine and the closing phenylalanine or tryptophan. The order of the fields is V gene, clone size, D gene, J gene, CDR3 DNA, CDR3 protein. A D gene is named only where the DNA matches it firmly. Size is omitted from some rows. Given values are once, few, many or a class for expanded clones.

TRBV2	.	.	TRBJ1-4	TGTGCCAGCAGTGAAAGGACAGTCGGAGAAAAACTGTTTTTT	CASSERTVGEKLFF
TRBV6-4	.	.	TRBJ1-2	TGTGCCAGCAGTGACTCGAGAGGGGCTTCGGATGGCTACACCTTC	CASSDSRGASDGYTF
TRBV18	.	TRBD2	TRBJ2-7	TGTGCCAGCTCACCCCCCGGCCCAGCGGGGGTAGGCGAGCAGTACTTC	CASSPPGPAGVGEQYF
TRBV19	.	.	TRBJ1-1	TGTGCCAGCGAAGGGGGGCAGTCGAACACTGAAGCTTTCTTT	CASEGGQSNTEAFF
TRBV5-1	.	TRBD1	TRBJ1-6	TGCGCCAGCAGGGCGGGACAGGGTGATTCACCCCTCCACTTT	CASRAGQGDSPLHF
TRBV7-2	.	.	TRBJ2-4	TGTGCCAGCAGCTTAAGTAACGCGGGGGCCGGAGCCAAAAACATTCAGTACTTC	CASSLSNAGAGAKNIQYF
TRBV3-1/TRBV3-2	.	.	TRBJ2-7	TGTGCCAGCAGCCAACCGGACGTCTCCTACGAGCAGTACTTC	CASSQPDVSYEQYF
TRBV28	.	TRBD2	TRBJ2-7	TGTGCCAGCAGTTTATTGCTGTTCAGCGGGGGAAGGTACGAGCAGTACTTC	CASSLLLFSGGRYEQYF
TRBV7-3	.	.	TRBJ1-2	TGTGCCAGCAGTGCAAACCGCTTGGAACGGAGTGGCTACACCTTC	CASSANRLERSGYTF
TRBV2	.	.	TRBJ2-6	TGTGCCAGCACGGAGTTGAGGAGGTCTGGGGCCAACGTCCTGACTTTC	CASTELRRSGANVLTF
TRBV7-2	.	.	TRBJ1-4	TGTGCCAGCAGCTCACACATGGCCCAAGTCGGAAAACTGTTTTTT	CASSSHMAQVGKLFF
TRBV2	.	.	TRBJ1-2	TGTGCCAGCAGTGAAGCGCCACAGGCTAACTATGGCTACACCTTC	CASSEAPQANYGYTF
TRBV3-1/TRBV3-2	.	TRBD2	TRBJ2-1	TGTGCCAGCAGCCCCCCCAGCGGGGGGTCTTCCAATGAGCAGTTCTTC	CASSPPSGGSSNEQFF
TRBV20-1	.	.	TRBJ1-6	TGCAGTGCTAGTAGGCGGGGGGCCACACTAAATTCACCCCTCCACTTT	CSASRRGATLNSPLHF
TRBV4-3	.	.	TRBJ2-2	TGCGCCAGCAGCCTCCTCGGGGGCGGCCCCCGTTACACCGGGGAGCTGTTTTTT	CASSLLGGGPRYTGELFF
TRBV7-2	.	.	TRBJ1-2	TGTGCCAGCAGCTTAACATACTATGGCTACACCTTC	CASSLTYYGYTF
TRBV9	.	.	TRBJ2-3	TGTGCCAGCAGCGTAGGCGGACTCGGGACGGCAGATACGCAGTATTTT	CASSVGGLGTADTQYF
TRBV3-1/TRBV3-2	.	.	TRBJ2-3	TGTGCCAGCAGCCAAGAGAGACTTAGCACAGATACGCAGTATTTT	CASSQERLSTDTQYF
TRBV18	.	TRBD1	TRBJ1-6	TGTGCCAGCTCATCTGGACAGGCCGAGGATTCACCCCTCCACTTT	CASSSGQAEDSPLHF
TRBV5-8	.	TRBD2	TRBJ2-6	TGTGCCAGCAGCTTGAGTCTAGCGGGGGGGCCTGGGGCCAACGTCCTGACTTTC	CASSLSLAGGPGANVLTF
TRBV7-2	few	.	TRBJ1-2	TGTGCCAGCAGCTTTGGAGGCCTCTATGGCTACACCTTC	CASSFGGLYGYTF
TRBV7-9	.	.	TRBJ1-6	TGTGCCAGCAGCACAGGGTCCCCTACGTCACCCCTCCACTTT	CASSTGSPTSPLHF
TRBV9	.	.	TRBJ2-3	TGTGCCAGCAGCCCAACCACAGATACGCAGTATTTT	CASSPTTDTQYF
TRBV9	.	.	TRBJ2-7	TGTGCCAGCAGCGTAGGGGGGGCCGAGCAGTACTTC	CASSVGGAEQYF
TRBV2	.	.	TRBJ1-1	TGTGCCAGCAGTGAAGCTCGGGGGAACACTGAAGCTTTCTTT	CASSEARGNTEAFF
TRBV5-8	.	.	TRBJ1-5	TGTGCCAGCAGTTCGGACCTAGGCCATCAGCCCCAGCATTTT	CASSSDLGHQPQHF
TRBV5-1	once	.	TRBJ1-2	TGCGCCAGCAGCTTGGAGGGGCCAGACGTCCCCTACGGCTACACCTTC	CASSLEGPDVPYGYTF
TRBV5-4	.	TRBD1	TRBJ1-6	TGTGCCAGCAGCTTGATTCCCGCAGGGGGCGATTCACCCCTCCACTTT	CASSLIPAGGDSPLHF
TRBV9	.	TRBD1	TRBJ1-2	TGTGCCAGCAGCGGACGTGGACAGGGTAGCGGCTACACCTTC	CASSGRGQGSGYTF
TRBV28	.	TRBD1	TRBJ2-7	TGTGCCAGCAGTTTACAGGGACAGGCTAGAGAGCAGTACTTC	CASSLQGQAREQYF
TRBV21-1	.	.	TRBJ1-2	TGTGCCAGCAGCAAAGACAGACCGGGCTACACCTTC	CASSKDRPGYTF
TRBV4-2	.	TRBD2	TRBJ2-3	TGTGCCAGCAGCCAAGATCTTTCCGCGGGGGGAACCACAGATACGCAGTATTTT	CASSQDLSAGGTTDTQYF
TRBV3-1/TRBV3-2	.	.	TRBJ1-1	TGTGCCAGCAGCCAAGATCTCGGACAGCCTGAAGCTTTCTTT	CASSQDLGQPEAFF
TRBV6-5	.	TRBD1	TRBJ2-7	TGTGCCAGCAGTCCCCGACCGACAGGGGGCCACGAGCAGTACTTC	CASSPRPTGGHEQYF
TRBV10-1	.	.	TRBJ2-4	TGCGCCAGCAGTGGGGAGAGCTTCGGCAAAAACATTCAGTACTTC	CASSGESFGKNIQYF
TRBV23-1	once	.	TRBJ1-5	TGCGCCAGCAGACGCTACCGGGACACCAAGCAATATAGCAATCAGCCCCAGCATTTT	CASRRYRDTKQYSNQPQHF
TRBV24-1	once	TRBD1	TRBJ1-1	TGTGCCACCAGTGATCGGACAGGGGGCAACACTGAAGCTTTCTTT	CATSDRTGGNTEAFF